What follows is one T cell receptor (beta chain) and its context. The antigen is not known. CDR3 length: 12 amino acids. V lost 7 bases and J lost 2, with 12 bases in between. Germline values: CDR1 GTSNPN, CDR2 SVGIG (reference sequence). The data stem from a study of beta chain features in type 1 diabetes. Regarding the study as a whole: In every one of the four CD4+ subsets, TCRB CDR3s were moderately but significantly shorter in Type 1 diabetes patients.

Sequencing targeted expressed TCRB transcripts, as all isolated RNA had been reverse transcribed. Using immunoSEQ multiplex PCR, the repertoire was profiled, and TCRdb retains in-frame clones only, with some absent. The sample carries more than 250,000 clones, about a fifth recorded once. The sequence came from a woman in her thirties or forties with type 1 diabetes. The V gene is TRBV30, the J gene TRBJ2-7, with D possibly being TRBD2 (5 bases). The sequenced sample consisted of naive CD4+ T cells from blood. CDR3 sequence: CASRVVPYEQYF. In DNA form, the CDR3 reads TGTGCCTCGAGGGTAGTGCCCTACGAGCAGTACTTC.